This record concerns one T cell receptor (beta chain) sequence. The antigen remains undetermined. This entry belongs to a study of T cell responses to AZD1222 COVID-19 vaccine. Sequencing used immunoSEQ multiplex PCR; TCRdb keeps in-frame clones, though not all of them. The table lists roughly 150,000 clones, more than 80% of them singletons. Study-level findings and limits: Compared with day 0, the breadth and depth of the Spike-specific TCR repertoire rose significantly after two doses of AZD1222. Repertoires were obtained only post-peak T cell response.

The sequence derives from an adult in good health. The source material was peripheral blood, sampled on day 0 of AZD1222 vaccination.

The CDR3 protein is CASRQGARNTEAFF. The CDR3 DNA follows: TGTGCCAGCAGGCAGGGGGCTCGGAACACTGAAGCTTTCTTT. V gene TRBV6-5 combines with J gene TRBJ1-1; 8 bases match TRBD1. The trim removed 6 bases at V and 1 base at J, leaving 4 bases unmatched. The CDR3 runs to 14 residues. Germline-derived CDR1 and CDR2 are MNHEY and SVGAGI.